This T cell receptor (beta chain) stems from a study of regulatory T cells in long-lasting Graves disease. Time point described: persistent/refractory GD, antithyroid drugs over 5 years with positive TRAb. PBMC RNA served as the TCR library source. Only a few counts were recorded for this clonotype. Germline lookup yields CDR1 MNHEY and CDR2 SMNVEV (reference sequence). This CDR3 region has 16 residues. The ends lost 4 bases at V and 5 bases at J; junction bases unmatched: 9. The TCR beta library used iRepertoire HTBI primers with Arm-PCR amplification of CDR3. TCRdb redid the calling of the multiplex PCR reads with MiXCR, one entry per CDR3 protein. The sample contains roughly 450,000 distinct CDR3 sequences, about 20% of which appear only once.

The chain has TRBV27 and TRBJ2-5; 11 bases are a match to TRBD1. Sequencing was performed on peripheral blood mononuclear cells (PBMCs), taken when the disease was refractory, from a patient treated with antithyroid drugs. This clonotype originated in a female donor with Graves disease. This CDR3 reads CASSSFGQGAKETQYF. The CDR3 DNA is TGTGCCAGCAGTTCCTTCGGACAGGGGGCGAAGGAGACCCAGTACTTC.